Listed here are 25 T cell receptor beta chains from one sample, sequenced in a study of cytomegalovirus exposure and HLA in healthy donors. Libraries were prepared by immunoSEQ multiplex PCR; TCRdb keeps only in-frame clonotypes and omits some of them. The table includes over 150,000 clones, around 92% detected once. The specimen sequenced was PBMCs. These receptors all stem from a woman aged 18-29 years in good health and CMV-seropositive.

V is TRBV6-5 and J is TRBJ1-2; D might be TRBD1 (6 bases). Trimming pared 4 bases from V and 5 bases from J, leaving 20 bases between. Germline V lookup: CDR1 MNHEY, CDR2 SVGAGI. The CDR3 is 16 residues long. The CDR3 DNA follows: TGTGCCAGCAGTTCCTCATGGGGGCAGTCTTCTTATGGCTACACCTTC. Encoded protein: CASSSSWGQSSYGYTF.

The CDR3, as DNA: TGCGCCAGCAGCTTCTCTCAGGGGAACACTGAAGCTTTCTTT. Encoded protein: CASSFSQGNTEAFF. The rearrangement uses TRBV5-1 and TRBJ1-1; TRBD1 is a possible D gene (5 bases). Trimming left V 2 bases short and J 1 base short, with 9 bases between. CDR3 length: 14 amino acids. Germline V gene sequence: CDR1 SGHRS, CDR2 YFSETQ.

CDR3 protein: CASSTISGSQEDTQYF. In DNA form, the CDR3 reads TGCGCCAGCAGCACTATTAGCGGGAGTCAGGAAGATACGCAGTATTTT. J is TRBJ2-3 and V is TRBV5-1, with 9 nucleotides matching TRBD2. V lost 4 bases to trimming and J lost 5 bases; unmatched junction nucleotides: 11. Germline CDR1 SGHRS, CDR2 YFSETQ. CDR3 length equals 16 residues. Complete variable domain (other parts from reference TRBV5-1 and TRBJ2-3): KAGVTQTPRYLIKTRGQQVTLSCSPISGHRSVSWYQQTPGQGLQFLFEYFSETQRNKGNFPGRFSGRQFSNSRSEMNVSTLELGDSALYLCASSTISGSQEDTQYFGPGTRLTVL.

The chain joins TRBV19 to TRBJ1-2, with D perhaps matching TRBD1 (6 bases). Trimming cost V 3 bases and J 7 bases, with 18 bases left between them. CDR1 and CDR2 (germline): LNHDA, SQIVND (reference sequence). This CDR3 is 15 amino acids long. The CDR3 region has the DNA TGTGCCAGTAGTATCGCCAACAGGGCTTCGGCTGGCTACACCTTC. Translating it yields CASSIANRASAGYTF. The full variable domain, with the rest looked up from reference TRBV19 and TRBJ1-2, is DGGITQSPKYLFRKEGQNVTLSCEQNLNHDAMYWYRQDPGQGLRLIYYSQIVNDFQKGDIAEGYSVSREKKESFPLTVTSAQKNPTAFYLCASSIANRASAGYTFGSGTRLTVV.

The rearrangement joins TRBV5-4 to TRBJ1-5; D is ambiguous. Germline CDR1 and CDR2: SGHNT and YYREEE (reference sequence). The germline V and J ends were trimmed by 0 bases and 7 bases, with 5 bases remaining between them. This CDR3 spans 12 amino acids. The CDR3 loop is CASSLAGQPQHF. In nucleotides, the CDR3 is TGTGCCAGCAGCTTGGCGGGGCAGCCCCAGCATTTT.

The chain has TRBV4-1 and TRBJ2-5, with 10 bases lining up with TRBD2. The CDR3 runs to 17 residues. Losses at the gene ends were 0 bases for V and 5 bases for J; bases not matched to a gene: 9. CDR1 and CDR2 from the germline V gene are MGHRA and YSYEKL. CDR3 nucleotide sequence: TGCGCCAGCAGCCAAGAGCGCGCTAGCGGGAGTGGGGAGACCCAGTACTTC. This encodes CASSQERASGSGETQYF.

The genes are TRBV6-5 and TRBJ1-5; TRBD1 might be the D (5 bases). The CDR3 loop spans 14 amino acids. Looked up from germline, CDR1 is MNHEY and CDR2 is SVGAGI. The ends were cut back, 4 bases at V and 2 bases at J, with 9 bases in the middle. Written as DNA, the CDR3 is TGTGCCAGCAGTTTGGGGGGGGGCAATCAGCCCCAGCATTTT. Translated, it gives CASSLGGGNQPQHF.

The chain is built from TRBV19 and TRBJ2-1; the D gene is possibly TRBD2 (5 bases). The length of the CDR3 is 13 residues. Germline assignment: CDR1 LNHDA and CDR2 SQIVND (reference sequence). V was pared by 10 bases and J by 2 bases, with 12 bases between. DNA of the CDR3: TGTGCCACTTCGGACGGGACCTACAATGAGCAGTTCTTC. It is translated as CATSDGTYNEQFF.

V usage is TRBV2 and J usage is TRBJ2-2, with 7 nucleotides matching TRBD1. The ends lost 6 bases at V and 5 bases at J; junction bases unmatched: 0. Germline V CDR1 and CDR2: SNHLY, FYNNEI. The CDR3 spans 12 residues. As DNA, the CDR3 is TGTGCCAGCAGACAGGGGACCGGGGAGCTGTTTTTT. The encoded protein is CASRQGTGELFF.

This rearrangement joins TRBV27 to TRBJ2-5; maybe TRBD2 (5 bases). V lost 5 bases to trimming and J lost 4 bases, with 11 bases between them. In germline, CDR1 is MNHEY, CDR2 SMNVEV (reference sequence). This CDR3 has 13 amino acids. The DNA for the CDR3 is TGTGCCAGCAGTACCTCGGGATCAGAGACCCAGTACTTC. Amino acid sequence: CASSTSGSETQYF.

The DNA for the CDR3 is TGTGCCAGCAGTGAGGGAGCGGGTACAAACATTCAGTACTTC. As protein: CASSEGAGTNIQYF. The chain uses TRBV6-4 and TRBJ2-4; a possible D gene is TRBD2 (6 bases). This CDR3 spans 14 amino acids. V was cut by 3 bases and J by 6 bases, with 12 bases left in between. Germline CDR1 and CDR2: MRHNA and SNTAGT.

The rearrangement uses TRBV2 and TRBJ2-3; TRBD2 aligns across 7 bases. Germline V gives CDR1 SNHLY, CDR2 FYNNEI. CDR3 length: 13 amino acids. Trimming removed 8 bases from V and 4 bases from J; junction bases left unmatched: 6. CDR3 in DNA: TGTGCCAGCGGGGGGACTATAGCAGATACGCAGTATTTT. This sequence encodes CASGGTIADTQYF.

The chain combines TRBV4-3 with TRBJ1-2; D perhaps matches TRBD1 (5 bases). CDR1 and CDR2 from the germline V gene are LGHNA and YSLEER. The ends were cut back, 1 base at V and 6 bases at J, with 15 bases in the middle. CDR3 length: 15 residues. The CDR3 DNA reads TGCGCCAGCAGCCAAGGTGCGGGACCGGGGAATGGCTACACCTTC. This encodes CASSQGAGPGNGYTF.

CDR3 sequence reads: CASSLFSNQPQHF. For the CDR3, the DNA is TGTGCCAGCAGTCTTTTTAGCAATCAGCCCCAGCATTTT. The V and J genes are TRBV7-9 and TRBJ1-5; D not resolved. Trimming stripped 6 bases from V and 0 bases from J, with 6 bases between. The CDR3 sequence is 13 residues long. Germline CDR1 and CDR2: SEHNR and FQNEAQ (reference sequence).

This chain connects TRBV7-9 to TRBJ1-5; TRBD1 is a possible D gene (5 bases). Germline CDR1 and CDR2: SEHNR and FQNEAQ (reference sequence). The CDR3 loop spans 17 amino acids. The V gene lost 5 bases and the J gene lost 2 bases, with 19 bases spanning the gap. The CDR3 DNA reads TGTGCCAGCAGCCACGGGACTGGGCATAGGGGCAATCAGCCCCAGCATTTT. This sequence encodes CASSHGTGHRGNQPQHF.

The chain carries TRBV27 and TRBJ2-6, with no clear D. Germline V lookup: CDR1 MNHEY, CDR2 SMNVEV (reference sequence). V lost 7 bases and J 0 bases, leaving 10 bases between the germline ends. There are 15 residues in the CDR3. The CDR3 bases are TGTGCCAGCACCTCCCCCTTCTCTGGGGCCAACGTCCTGACTTTC. Its translation: CASTSPFSGANVLTF.

The chain employs TRBV9 and TRBJ2-7; D is undetermined. The CDR3 runs 14 residues. Trimming took 0 bases from V and 2 from J, leaving 9 bases between them. From germline, CDR1 is SGDLS and CDR2 YYNGEE. Here the CDR3 reads CASSVGPSPYEQYF. The CDR3 coding sequence is TGTGCCAGCAGCGTAGGCCCGAGCCCCTACGAGCAGTACTTC.

The V call is TRBV28, the J call TRBJ1-3, with D tentatively TRBD1 (6 bases). V was shortened by 6 bases and J by 0 bases, with 6 bases between the two germline ends. The CDR3 covers 13 residues. The germline gives CDR1 MDHEN, CDR2 SYDVKM. As DNA, the CDR3 is TGTGCCAGCAGGGACAGCTCTGGAAACACCATATATTTT. Its protein is CASRDSSGNTIYF.

The sample holds one count of this clone. The chain employs TRBV9 and TRBJ2-1; 9 positions agree with TRBD2. The CDR3 has 16 amino acids. Germline-derived CDR1 and CDR2 are SGDLS and YYNGEE. The junction had 8 bases not matched to a gene; V was cut back by 0 bases and J by 7 bases. CDR3 loop: CASSVAPAGGANEQFF. CDR3 nucleotide sequence: TGTGCCAGCAGCGTAGCACCAGCGGGAGGTGCAAATGAGCAGTTCTTC.

The rearrangement links TRBV30 to TRBJ2-1; TRBD2 might be the D (5 bases). The germline gives CDR1 GTSNPN, CDR2 SVGIG (reference sequence). Trimming left V 0 bases short and J 0 bases short, with 6 bases between. The CDR3 loop spans 14 amino acids. Written as DNA, the CDR3 is TGTGCCTGGAGTGTAGGAGGCTCCTACAATGAGCAGTTCTTC. The encoded protein is CAWSVGGSYNEQFF. The full variable domain, with the rest looked up from reference TRBV30 and TRBJ2-1, is SQTIHQWPATLVQPVGSPLSLECTVEGTSNPNLYWYRQAAGRGLQLLFYSVGIGQISSEVPQNLSASRPQDRQFILSSKKLLLSDSGFYLCAWSVGGSYNEQFFGPGTRLTVL.

This clone came up a few times. The gene calls are TRBV19 and TRBJ1-5; TRBD1 might be the D (5 bases). CDR3 size: 14 residues. Looked up from germline, CDR1 is LNHDA and CDR2 is SQIVND (reference sequence). With 7 bases removed from V and 7 bases from J, the gap between germline ends came to 17 bases. CDR3 DNA sequence: TGTGCCAGTAATAAAGTCAGGGTGGGCCAGCCCCAGCATTTT. This translates into CASNKVRVGQPQHF.

The chain uses TRBV7-6 and TRBJ2-3; D gene uncertain. The germline V and J ends were trimmed by 5 bases and 2 bases, with 5 bases remaining between them. The CDR3 loop spans 12 amino acids. Germline V lookup: CDR1 SGHVS, CDR2 FNYEAQ. This chain's CDR3 is CASSQSTDTQYF. The CDR3 DNA reads TGTGCCAGCAGCCAATCCACAGATACGCAGTATTTT.

The chain has TRBV7-9 and TRBJ1-4, with a possible D match to TRBD1 (5 bases). CDR1 and CDR2 (germline): SEHNR, FQNEAQ (reference sequence). The CDR3 runs to 16 residues. Trimming cost V 5 bases and J 0 bases, with 13 bases left between them. The CDR3 DNA is TGTGCCAGCAGCGATCGGGGGATCGCAACTAATGAAAAACTGTTTTTT. It encodes CASSDRGIATNEKLFF.

V is TRBV20-1 and J is TRBJ2-1; D gene uncertain. Trimming removed 3 bases at V and 8 bases at J, with 8 bases between. Germline lookup yields CDR1 DFQATT and CDR2 SNEGSKA (reference sequence). CDR3 length: 11 residues. The CDR3: CSASFPDEQFF. CDR3 DNA sequence: TGCAGTGCTAGTTTTCCGGATGAGCAGTTCTTC.

The genes are TRBV5-8 and TRBJ1-1; 7 bases map to TRBD1. The CDR3 loop spans 16 amino acids. V lost 3 bases to trimming and J lost 3 bases; unmatched junction nucleotides: 11. Germline V CDR1 and CDR2: SGHTS, YDEGEE. The CDR3 region is CASSSTYPGGHTEAFF. The CDR3, as DNA: TGTGCCAGCAGCTCTACCTACCCAGGGGGTCACACTGAAGCTTTCTTT. Full variable domain (rest looked up from reference TRBV5-8 and TRBJ1-1): EAGVTQSPTHLIKTRGQQATLRCSPISGHTSVYWYQQALGLGLQFLLWYDEGEERNRGNFPPRFSGRQFPNYSSELNVNALELEDSALYLCASSSTYPGGHTEAFFGQGTRLTVV.